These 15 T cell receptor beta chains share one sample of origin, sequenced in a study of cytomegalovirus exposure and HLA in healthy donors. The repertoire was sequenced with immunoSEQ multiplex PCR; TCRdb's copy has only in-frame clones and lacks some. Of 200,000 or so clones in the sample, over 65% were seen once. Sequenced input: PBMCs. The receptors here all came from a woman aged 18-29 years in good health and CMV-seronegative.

CDR3 residues: CSARSGETQYF. The CDR3 bases are TGCAGTGCTAGATCTGGGGAGACCCAGTACTTC. The V and J genes are TRBV20-1 and TRBJ2-5; D unclear. In germline, CDR1 is DFQATT, CDR2 SNEGSKA (reference sequence). This CDR3 is 11 amino acids long. The V end lost 2 bases, the J end lost 5 bases, and 6 bases lay between the germline ends.

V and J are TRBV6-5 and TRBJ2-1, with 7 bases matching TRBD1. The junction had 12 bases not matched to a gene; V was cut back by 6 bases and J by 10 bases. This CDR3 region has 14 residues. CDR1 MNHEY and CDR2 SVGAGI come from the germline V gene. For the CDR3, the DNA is TGTGCCAGCAGGGTTAGGACAGGTGCCAGGGAGCAGTTCTTC. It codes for CASRVRTGAREQFF.

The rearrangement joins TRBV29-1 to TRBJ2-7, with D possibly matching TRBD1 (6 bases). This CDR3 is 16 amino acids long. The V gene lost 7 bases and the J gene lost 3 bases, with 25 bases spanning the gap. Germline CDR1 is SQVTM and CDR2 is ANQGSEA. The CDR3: CSGKSTSGQDHYEQYF. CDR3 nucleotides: TGCAGCGGAAAGAGCACGTCGGGACAAGATCACTACGAGCAGTACTTC.

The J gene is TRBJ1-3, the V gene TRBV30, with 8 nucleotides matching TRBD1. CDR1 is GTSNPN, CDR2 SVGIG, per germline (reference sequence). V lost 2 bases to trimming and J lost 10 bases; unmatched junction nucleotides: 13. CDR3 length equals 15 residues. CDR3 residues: CAWSRDRGRGKTIYF. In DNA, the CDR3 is TGTGCCTGGAGTCGAGACAGGGGCCGAGGGAAGACCATATATTTT.

CDR3 DNA: TGTGCCAGCAGCCTAACTCACGACAGACGCTATGGCTACACCTTC. The encoded protein is CASSLTHDRRYGYTF. This rearrangement joins TRBV6-1 to TRBJ1-2; D may be TRBD1 (5 bases). Germline V gene data show CDR1 as MNHNS and CDR2 as SASEGT. V dropped 6 bases and J dropped 4 bases, with 18 bases sitting between them. The CDR3 spans 15 residues.

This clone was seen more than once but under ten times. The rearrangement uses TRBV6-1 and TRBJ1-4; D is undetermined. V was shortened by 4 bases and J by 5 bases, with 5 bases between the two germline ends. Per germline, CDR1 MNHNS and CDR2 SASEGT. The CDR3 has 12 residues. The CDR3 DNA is TGTGCCAGCAGTGGACAAAATGAAAAACTGTTTTTT. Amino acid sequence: CASSGQNEKLFF.

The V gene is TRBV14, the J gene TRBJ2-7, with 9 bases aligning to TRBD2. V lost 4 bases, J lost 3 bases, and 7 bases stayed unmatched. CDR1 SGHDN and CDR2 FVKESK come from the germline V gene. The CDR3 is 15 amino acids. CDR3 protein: CASSLGASGVYEQYF. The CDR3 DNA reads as TGTGCCAGCAGCCTCGGTGCTAGCGGGGTCTACGAGCAGTACTTC.

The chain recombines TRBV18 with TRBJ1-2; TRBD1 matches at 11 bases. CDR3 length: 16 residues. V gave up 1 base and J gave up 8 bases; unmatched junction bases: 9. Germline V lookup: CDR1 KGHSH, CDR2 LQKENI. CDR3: CASSPLDYGTGGGYTF. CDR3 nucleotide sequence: TGTGCCAGCTCACCACTCGACTATGGGACAGGGGGAGGCTACACCTTC. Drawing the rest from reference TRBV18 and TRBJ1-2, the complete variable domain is NAGVMQNPRHLVRRRGQEARLRCSPMKGHSHVYWYRQLPEEGLKFMVYLQKENIIDESGMPKERFSAEFPKEGPSILRIQQVVRGDSAAYFCASSPLDYGTGGGYTFGSGTRLTVV.

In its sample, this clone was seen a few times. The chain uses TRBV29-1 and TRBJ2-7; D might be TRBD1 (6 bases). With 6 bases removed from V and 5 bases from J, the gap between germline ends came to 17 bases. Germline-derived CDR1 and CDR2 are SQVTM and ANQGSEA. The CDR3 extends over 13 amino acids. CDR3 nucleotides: TGCAGCGTCGAAAAACCTCCAGGGGACGAGCAGTACTTC. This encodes CSVEKPPGDEQYF.

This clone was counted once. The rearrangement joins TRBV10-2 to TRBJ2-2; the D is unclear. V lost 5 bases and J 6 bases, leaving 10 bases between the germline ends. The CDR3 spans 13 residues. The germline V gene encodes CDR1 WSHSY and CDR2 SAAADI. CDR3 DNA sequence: TGCGCCAGCAGTAACCTTATAGCCGGGGAGCTGTTTTTT. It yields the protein CASSNLIAGELFF.

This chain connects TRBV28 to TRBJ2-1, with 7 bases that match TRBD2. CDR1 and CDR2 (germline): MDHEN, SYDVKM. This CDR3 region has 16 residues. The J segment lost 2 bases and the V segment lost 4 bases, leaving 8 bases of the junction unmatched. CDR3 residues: CASSSLWEGTYNEQFF. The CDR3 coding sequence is TGTGCCAGCAGTTCCCTTTGGGAGGGCACCTACAATGAGCAGTTCTTC. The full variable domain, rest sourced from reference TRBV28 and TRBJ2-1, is DVKVTQSSRYLVKRTGEKVFLECVQDMDHENMFWYRQDPGLGLRLIYFSYDVKMKEKGDIPEGYSVSREKKERFSLILESASTNQTSMYLCASSSLWEGTYNEQFFGPGTRLTVL.

The CDR3: CASNIDGEVYNEQFF. In DNA form, the CDR3 reads TGTGCCAGTAACATAGACGGAGAGGTCTACAATGAGCAGTTCTTC. The chain employs TRBV19 and TRBJ2-1, with no clear D. The CDR3 is 15 amino acids. Germline CDR1 and CDR2: LNHDA and SQIVND (reference sequence). Trimming stripped 7 bases from V and 3 bases from J, with 16 bases between.

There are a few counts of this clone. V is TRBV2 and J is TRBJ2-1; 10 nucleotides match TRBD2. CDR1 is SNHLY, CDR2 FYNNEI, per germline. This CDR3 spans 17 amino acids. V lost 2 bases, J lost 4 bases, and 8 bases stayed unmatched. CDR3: CASSERTGTSVYNEQFF. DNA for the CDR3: TGTGCCAGCAGTGAAAGGACCGGGACTAGCGTATACAATGAGCAGTTCTTC.

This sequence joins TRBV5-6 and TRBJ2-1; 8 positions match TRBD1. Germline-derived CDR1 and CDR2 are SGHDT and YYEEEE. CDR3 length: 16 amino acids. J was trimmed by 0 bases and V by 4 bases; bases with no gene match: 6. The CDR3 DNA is TGTGCCAGCAGCAAGACAGGGGTCAGCTCCTACAATGAGCAGTTCTTC. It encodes CASSKTGVSSYNEQFF.

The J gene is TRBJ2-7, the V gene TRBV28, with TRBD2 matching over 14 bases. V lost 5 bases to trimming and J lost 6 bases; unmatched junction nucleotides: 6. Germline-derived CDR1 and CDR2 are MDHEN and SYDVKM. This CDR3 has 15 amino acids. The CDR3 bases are TGTGCCAGCAGTCCCGGGACTAGCGGGAGCCGCGAGCAGTACTTC. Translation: CASSPGTSGSREQYF. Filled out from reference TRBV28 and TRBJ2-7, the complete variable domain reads DVKVTQSSRYLVKRTGEKVFLECVQDMDHENMFWYRQDPGLGLRLIYFSYDVKMKEKGDIPEGYSVSREKKERFSLILESASTNQTSMYLCASSPGTSGSREQYFGPGTRLTVT.